What follows are 29 T cell receptor beta chains derived from one specimen sequenced in a study of OX40 agonist ivuxolimab in advanced cancers. Method: immunoSEQ multiplex PCR; TCRdb's copy keeps in-frame clones and lacks some. The sample consists of approximately 70,000 clones, 86% of them appearing once. The sequenced sample was CD4+ or CD8+ T cells sorted from blood, obtained in a trial of the OX40 agonist ivuxolimab. The receptors here all came from an adult with an advanced solid tumor such as melanoma, head and neck, liver or kidney cancer.

The genes are TRBV7-3 and TRBJ2-3, with 8 bases aligning to TRBD2. V was pared by 2 bases and J by 4 bases, with 8 bases of the junction left unmatched. Germline CDR1 SGHTA, CDR2 FQGTGA. The CDR3 is 16 residues long. The CDR3 DNA sequence: TGTGCCAGCAGCTTAGGTAGCGGGAATATCGCAGATACGCAGTATTTT. It yields the protein CASSLGSGNIADTQYF.

The CDR3 region is CASSLMTGIREAFF. CDR3 bases: TGTGCCAGCAGCTTAATGACAGGGATACGTGAAGCTTTCTTT. The V gene is TRBV7-9, the J gene TRBJ1-1, with 7 bases aligning to TRBD1. Germline assignment: CDR1 SEHNR and CDR2 FQNEAQ (reference sequence). V lost 2 bases and J lost 7; bases outside the gene matches: 7. The CDR3 sequence is 14 residues long. The whole variable domain, remainder taken from reference TRBV7-9 and TRBJ1-1, is DTGVSQNPRHKITKRGQNVTFRCDPISEHNRLYWYRQTLGQGPEFLTYFQNEAQLEKSRLLSDRFSAERPKGSFSTLEIQRTEQGDSAMYLCASSLMTGIREAFFGQGTRLTVV.

The V and J genes are TRBV4-1 and TRBJ1-5; D not certain. From germline, CDR1 is MGHRA and CDR2 YSYEKL. V lost 0 bases, J lost 4 bases, and 10 bases lay in between. CDR3 length: 15 amino acids. CDR3 in DNA: TGCGCCAGCAGCCAAGAGGGGATTGCGAATCAGCCCCAGCATTTT. It translates to CASSQEGIANQPQHF.

The chain carries TRBV6-6 and TRBJ1-1, with D possibly TRBD1 on 6 matching bases. The V gene lost 5 bases and the J gene lost 4 bases, with 17 bases spanning the gap. Per the germline V gene, CDR1 is MNHNY and CDR2 is SVGAGI (reference sequence). This CDR3 spans 15 amino acids. CDR3 protein: CASSPTFTGTTEAFF. CDR3 DNA sequence: TGTGCCAGCAGTCCCACCTTTACAGGGACCACTGAAGCTTTCTTT.

V usage is TRBV19 and J usage is TRBJ2-1; no firm D call. The CDR3 contains 12 residues. Trimming shortened V by 3 bases and J by 7 bases, and 7 bases separated the two germline ends. Germline CDR1 is LNHDA and CDR2 is SQIVND (reference sequence). Here the CDR3 DNA reads TGTGCCAGTAGTATTGGAGCTAATGAGCAGTTCTTC. This codes for CASSIGANEQFF.

V gene TRBV6-5 combines with J gene TRBJ1-5; 7 nucleotides agree with TRBD1. The CDR3 has 14 amino acids. CDR1 MNHEY and CDR2 SVGAGI come from the germline V gene. The trim removed 7 bases at V and 4 bases at J, leaving 7 bases unmatched. The CDR3 DNA follows: TGTGCCAGCAAAGTACAGGGGCTTAATCAGCCCCAGCATTTT. It translates to CASKVQGLNQPQHF.

Note on this clone: The same CDR3 can be traced to other DNA sequences in this sample. The V and J genes are TRBV11-2 and TRBJ1-4; 7 nucleotides line up with TRBD1. From germline, CDR1 is SGHAT and CDR2 FQNNGV. The CDR3 spans 14 residues. The V segment lost 9 bases and the J segment 5 bases; nucleotides outside the gene matches: 9. This CDR3 reads CASGRGQENEKLFF. In nucleotides, the CDR3 is TGTGCCAGTGGGAGAGGACAGGAGAATGAAAAACTGTTTTTT. Drawing the rest from reference TRBV11-2 and TRBJ1-4, the complete variable domain is EAGVAQSPRYKIIEKRQSVAFWCNPISGHATLYWYQQILGQGPKLLIQFQNNGVVDDSQLPKDRFSAERLKGVDSTLKIQPAKLEDSAVYLCASGRGQENEKLFFGSGTQLSVL.

In DNA, the CDR3 is TGTGCCAGCATGAGGACAGATACGCAGTATTTT. It translates to CASMRTDTQYF. V gene TRBV6-5 combines with J gene TRBJ2-3; D unclear. This CDR3 has 11 amino acids. CDR1 is MNHEY, CDR2 SVGAGI, per germline. Deletions cut 7 bases from V and 3 bases from J, with 5 bases between.

V is TRBV7-2 and J is TRBJ1-2; possible D gene TRBD1, 5 bases. The CDR3 length is 15 residues. CDR1 is SGHTA, CDR2 FQGNSA, per germline. Trimming took 5 bases from V and 6 from J, leaving 19 bases between them. The CDR3: CASSRYRAGEDGYTF. For the CDR3, the DNA is TGTGCCAGCAGCCGATACCGGGCGGGGGAGGATGGCTACACCTTC.

The chain combines TRBV5-1 with TRBJ2-3, with TRBD1 as a possible D gene (7 bases). Deletions cut 4 bases from V and 3 bases from J, with 15 bases between. The CDR3 extends over 15 amino acids. Germline V gene lookup returns CDR1 SGHRS and CDR2 YFSETQ. This CDR3 is CASSARQGGTDTQYF. The CDR3, as DNA: TGCGCCAGCAGCGCCCGACAGGGAGGTACAGATACGCAGTATTTT.

The V call is TRBV7-9, the J call TRBJ2-7; D could derive from TRBD1 or TRBD2 (5 bases each). Looked up from germline, CDR1 is SEHNR and CDR2 is FQNEAQ (reference sequence). The CDR3 is 12 amino acids. V was shortened by 5 bases and J by 12 bases, with 17 bases between the two germline ends. CDR3 amino acids: CASSGTNNVWYF. In nucleotides, the CDR3 is TGTGCCAGCAGCGGGACGAATAACGTTTGGTACTTC.

This chain uses TRBV6-6 with TRBJ2-7; possible D gene TRBD1, 6 bases. V was shortened by 6 bases and J by 5 bases, with 20 bases between the two germline ends. The CDR3 length is 15 residues. Germline V lookup: CDR1 MNHNY, CDR2 SVGAGI (reference sequence). Here the CDR3 DNA reads TGTGCCAGCAGAACCCACTGGGGGCAAGTCCACGAGCAGTACTTC. This translates into CASRTHWGQVHEQYF.

V and J are TRBV7-2 and TRBJ1-1, with a tentative D call TRBD1 (6 bases). CDR1 and CDR2 (germline): SGHTA, FQGNSA. There are 14 residues in the CDR3. V was trimmed by 3 bases and J by 1 base, leaving 9 bases between them. CDR3 residues: CASSFQQGNTEAFF. The DNA for the CDR3 is TGTGCCAGCAGCTTCCAACAGGGGAACACTGAAGCTTTCTTT.

The chain employs TRBV7-3 and TRBJ2-3, with 8 bases lining up with TRBD2. With 1 base clipped from V and 4 bases from J, the junction kept 1 base outside the gene matches. This CDR3 has 14 residues. Germline CDR1 reads SGHTA; CDR2 reads FQGTGA. DNA of the CDR3: TGTGCCAGCAGCTTAAACGGGAGGGCAGATACGCAGTATTTT. As protein: CASSLNGRADTQYF.

This clone was recorded once. V and J are TRBV5-4 and TRBJ2-1; D call uncertain. CDR1 and CDR2 (germline): SGHNT, YYREEE (reference sequence). The CDR3 covers 17 residues. V was cut by 0 bases and J by 0 bases, with 13 bases left in between. CDR3 protein: CASSLDQNSYSYNEQFF. The CDR3, as DNA: TGTGCCAGCAGCTTGGATCAAAACTCGTACTCCTACAATGAGCAGTTCTTC.

Note on this clone: The junction and the germline gene differ at one end; a read error may be behind it. This chain uses TRBV30 with TRBJ1-6; D is unresolved. Germline V lookup: CDR1 GTSNPN, CDR2 SVGIG (reference sequence). The CDR3 runs to 13 residues. The CDR3: CAWSVQSVSPLHF. In DNA, the CDR3 is TGTGCCTGGAGTGTGCAGTCCGTTTCACCCCTCCATTTT.

This clone was counted only a few times. This chain uses TRBV6-6 with TRBJ1-2; no clear D gene. With 2 bases removed from V and 12 bases from J, the gap between germline ends came to 13 bases. In germline, CDR1 is MNHNY, CDR2 SVGAGI (reference sequence). The CDR3 contains 12 residues. Written as DNA, the CDR3 is TGTGCCAGCAGTTACGAGGGCCACAGAAACACCTTC. Protein sequence: CASSYEGHRNTF.

The rearrangement links TRBV7-3 to TRBJ1-1, with 7 positions matching TRBD1. The CDR3 covers 13 residues. Germline V gene sequence: CDR1 SGHTA, CDR2 FQGTGA. V dropped 5 bases and J dropped 2; count of bases not matched to a gene: 2. The CDR3 DNA sequence: TGTGCCAGCAGCAAAGGGGGCAACACTGAAGCTTTCTTT. This sequence encodes CASSKGGNTEAFF.

The chain joins TRBV6-5 to TRBJ1-2; D possibly corresponds to TRBD1 (6 bases). Germline V gene sequence: CDR1 MNHEY, CDR2 SVGAGI. V was clipped by 10 bases and J by 0 bases, with 18 bases between them. CDR3 length: 15 amino acids. The CDR3: CATLWNREANYGYTF. As DNA, the CDR3 is TGTGCCACCTTGTGGAACAGGGAAGCTAACTATGGCTACACCTTC.

The chain recombines TRBV5-4 with TRBJ2-5; TRBD1 aligns across 9 bases. Per germline, CDR1 SGHNT and CDR2 YYREEE (reference sequence). This CDR3 comprises 16 residues. V dropped 3 bases and J dropped 5; count of bases not matched to a gene: 11. DNA for the CDR3: TGTGCCAGCAGCTACCGGGACAGGGCGACCGAGGAGACCCAGTACTTC. Translation gives CASSYRDRATEETQYF.

A single count supports this clone. The rearrangement joins TRBV6-6 to TRBJ2-1; unclear D gene. Deletions cut 7 bases from V and 9 bases from J, with 10 bases between. This CDR3 has 11 residues. CDR1 is MNHNY, CDR2 SVGAGI, per germline (reference sequence). The chain's CDR3 is CASTSVTEQFF. DNA of the CDR3: TGTGCCAGCACCTCAGTTACTGAGCAGTTCTTC.

The chain links TRBV14 to TRBJ1-1; D may be TRBD1 (5 bases). Germline CDR1 SGHDN, CDR2 FVKESK. The CDR3 runs 16 residues. Trimming removed 3 bases at V and 3 bases at J, with 17 bases between. The CDR3 spells CASSHRILRGDTEAFF. The DNA for the CDR3 is TGTGCCAGCAGCCATAGAATTCTCCGAGGGGACACTGAAGCTTTCTTT.

The V call is TRBV2, the J call TRBJ1-3; no firm D call. V gave up 5 bases and J gave up 0 bases, with 20 bases separating them. In germline, CDR1 is SNHLY, CDR2 FYNNEI. The CDR3 spans 18 residues. This CDR3 is CASSTRPGSQLSGNTIYF. As DNA, the CDR3 is TGTGCCAGCAGTACTCGACCGGGGAGTCAGCTCTCTGGAAACACCATATATTTT. The entire variable domain, with the rest obtained from reference TRBV2 and TRBJ1-3, is as follows: EPEVTQTPSHQVTQMGQEVILRCVPISNHLYFYWYRQILGQKVEFLVSFYNNEISEKSEIFDDQFSVERPDGSNFTLKIRSTKLEDSAMYFCASSTRPGSQLSGNTIYFGEGSWLTVV.

A single count supports this clone. J is TRBJ2-1 and V is TRBV4-1, with D perhaps matching TRBD1 or TRBD2 (6 bases each). V lost 1 base, J lost 3 bases, and 13 bases lay in between. Germline V gene sequence: CDR1 MGHRA, CDR2 YSYEKL. The CDR3 loop spans 16 amino acids. The CDR3 loop reads CASSQGRGLFYNEQFF. CDR3 nucleotides: TGCGCCAGCAGCCAAGGCAGGGGACTCTTCTACAATGAGCAGTTCTTC.

This chain connects TRBV18 to TRBJ1-1; D perhaps matches TRBD1 (5 bases). This CDR3 has 14 residues. In germline, CDR1 is KGHSH, CDR2 LQKENI. The ends were cut back, 0 bases at V and 5 bases at J, with 10 bases in the middle. The CDR3 is CASSPPSGGTEAFF. CDR3 DNA: TGTGCCAGCTCACCACCTTCCGGGGGGACTGAAGCTTTCTTT. Full variable domain (outside the CDR3, taken from reference TRBV18 and TRBJ1-1): NAGVMQNPRHLVRRRGQEARLRCSPMKGHSHVYWYRQLPEEGLKFMVYLQKENIIDESGMPKERFSAEFPKEGPSILRIQQVVRGDSAAYFCASSPPSGGTEAFFGQGTRLTVV.

This chain uses TRBV19 with TRBJ2-1; D is perhaps TRBD2 (5 bases). CDR1 and CDR2 from the germline V gene are LNHDA and SQIVND (reference sequence). V was pared by 5 bases and J by 4 bases, with 12 bases between. The CDR3 length is 14 residues. In DNA, the CDR3 is TGTGCCAGTAGTGAGGGCCTTCCATACAATGAGCAGTTCTTC. Translation: CASSEGLPYNEQFF. The full variable domain, its missing parts supplied by reference TRBV19 and TRBJ2-1, is DGGITQSPKYLFRKEGQNVTLSCEQNLNHDAMYWYRQDPGQGLRLIYYSQIVNDFQKGDIAEGYSVSREKKESFPLTVTSAQKNPTAFYLCASSEGLPYNEQFFGPGTRLTVL.

The rearrangement uses TRBV5-1 and TRBJ2-1; TRBD2 matches 14 bases. In germline, CDR1 is SGHRS, CDR2 YFSETQ. The J segment lost 8 bases and the V segment lost 4 bases, leaving 5 bases of the junction unmatched. This CDR3 has 15 residues. Written as DNA, the CDR3 is TGCGCCAGCAGCCGCGGGACTAGCGGGAGCGATGAGCAGTTCTTC. It yields the protein CASSRGTSGSDEQFF.

The gene calls are TRBV2 and TRBJ2-1; a weak D match, TRBD2 (5 bases). Trimming left V 4 bases short and J 0 bases short, with 13 bases between. Germline V lookup: CDR1 SNHLY, CDR2 FYNNEI. CDR3 size: 16 residues. CDR3: CASSGPGGPSYNEQFF. The CDR3 nucleotides are TGTGCCAGCAGTGGACCGGGCGGGCCCTCCTACAATGAGCAGTTCTTC. The full variable domain, its missing parts supplied by reference TRBV2 and TRBJ2-1, is EPEVTQTPSHQVTQMGQEVILRCVPISNHLYFYWYRQILGQKVEFLVSFYNNEISEKSEIFDDQFSVERPDGSNFTLKIRSTKLEDSAMYFCASSGPGGPSYNEQFFGPGTRLTVL.

The chain combines TRBV6-6 with TRBJ1-4; D unclear. Germline-derived CDR1 and CDR2 are MNHNY and SVGAGI (reference sequence). The CDR3 runs 15 residues. Trimming stripped 6 bases from V and 0 bases from J, with 11 bases between. CDR3 DNA: TGTGCCAGCAGGCCTTCACCTTCAACTAATGAAAAACTGTTTTTT. It yields the protein CASRPSPSTNEKLFF.